Listed below are T cell receptor beta chains from one sample, sequenced in a study of T cells after yellow fever vaccination. Each CDR3 protein gets one entry after TCRdb re-called the 5' RACE reads with MiXCR. The profile covers 450,000 to 650,000 distinct CDR3 sequences, with roughly 13% appearing a single time and around 15% taken by the ten largest. Specimen: PBMCs, collected on the day of the yellow fever booster vaccination. The receptor set was obtained from a man aged 25-40 years who received the YFV17D yellow fever vaccine. Each CDR3 is given with its conserved first and last residue. Each record gives: J gene, D gene, V gene, clone size, CDR3 protein, CDR3 DNA. D genes are given only for firm matches. For some rows the clone size is stated as once, few or many, or as a class when expanded; others skip it.

J: TRBJ1-5; D: -; V: TRBV5-1; size: few; CDR3: CASSLAGQINQPQHF; DNA: TGCGCCAGCAGCTTGGCAGGACAGATAAATCAGCCCCAGCATTTT
J: TRBJ2-2; D: TRBD2; V: TRBV20-1; size: -; CDR3: CSVPGLAGNTGELFF; DNA: TGCAGTGTTCCGGGACTAGCGGGGAACACCGGGGAGCTGTTTTTT
J: TRBJ2-6; D: -; V: TRBV6-1; size: few; CDR3: CASASRGVSGANVLTF; DNA: TGTGCCAGCGCATCACGAGGGGTGTCTGGGGCCAACGTCCTGACTTTC
J: TRBJ2-3; D: TRBD2; V: TRBV5-1; size: few; CDR3: CASSWGLAGASDTQYF; DNA: TGCGCCAGCAGCTGGGGACTAGCGGGAGCATCAGATACGCAGTATTTT
J: TRBJ2-7; D: -; V: TRBV11-1; size: few; CDR3: CASSPPSPDPFYEQYF; DNA: TGTGCCAGCAGCCCACCCTCCCCGGACCCGTTTTACGAGCAGTACTTC
J: TRBJ2-7; D: -; V: TRBV14; size: -; CDR3: CASSRRSAEQYF; DNA: TGTGCCAGCAGCCGAAGATCCGCCGAGCAGTACTTC
J: TRBJ2-3; D: TRBD1; V: TRBV6-1; size: many; CDR3: CASSRRGQGAPRDTQYF; DNA: TGTGCCAGCAGCCGTAGGGGGCAGGGGGCGCCCCGTGATACGCAGTATTTT
J: TRBJ2-7; D: -; V: TRBV20-1; size: -; CDR3: CSARDRGRLTYEQYF; DNA: TGCAGTGCTAGAGATAGAGGGAGACTCACCTACGAGCAGTACTTC
J: TRBJ2-4; D: TRBD2; V: TRBV6-5; size: -; CDR3: CASSYSTGLAGQNIQYF; DNA: TGTGCCAGCAGTTACTCGACGGGACTAGCGGGACAAAACATTCAGTACTTC
J: TRBJ2-7; D: -; V: TRBV25-1; size: many; CDR3: CASSGWPRDGYEQYF; DNA: TGTGCCAGCAGTGGTTGGCCCCGTGACGGGTACGAGCAGTACTTC
J: TRBJ2-5; D: -; V: TRBV29-1; size: many; CDR3: CSGQRGETQYF; DNA: TGCAGCGGGCAAAGGGGGGAGACCCAGTACTTC
J: TRBJ1-1; D: -; V: TRBV29-1; size: few; CDR3: CSVRTPMNTEAFF; DNA: TGCAGCGTGCGGACGCCGATGAACACTGAAGCTTTCTTT
J: TRBJ2-3; D: -; V: TRBV7-3; size: few; CDR3: CASSQSAIPADTQYF; DNA: TGTGCCAGCAGTCAATCAGCGATTCCCGCAGATACGCAGTATTTT
J: TRBJ2-3; D: TRBD2; V: TRBV27; size: -; CDR3: CASSFWGGRTDTQYF; DNA: TGTGCCAGCAGTTTTTGGGGCGGGAGGACAGATACGCAGTATTTT
J: TRBJ2-1; D: TRBD2; V: TRBV28; size: few; CDR3: CASSLAGGQIVQFF; DNA: TGTGCCAGCAGTTTAGCGGGAGGGCAAATAGTGCAGTTCTTC
J: TRBJ2-7; D: -; V: TRBV5-1; size: many; CDR3: CASSLVGYEQYF; DNA: TGTGCCAGCAGCTTAGTGGGCTACGAGCAGTACTTC
J: TRBJ1-1; D: -; V: TRBV4-1; size: -; CDR3: CASSQGPGAYTEAFF; DNA: TGCGCCAGCAGCCAAGGGCCGGGGGCGTACACTGAAGCTTTCTTT